This T cell receptor (beta chain) was sequenced in a study of blood T cell repertoires in COVID-19. The wider study: PBMCs, B-cell-depleted T cells, or T cells were the source of the cDNA or gDNA that made up the material.

TCRdb keeps only in-frame clones here, not all; method: immunoSEQ multiplex PCR. The sample shows about 270,000 clones, approximately 90% of them seen only once. Clinical history reported by participants formed the basis on which cohorts were assigned. In Cohort 3, a recovered donor had either two negative PCRs, clearance, or symptom resolution. The specimen sequenced was PBMCs or T cells enriched from blood (not recorded which). This TCR came from a woman between 50 and 59 years old who had recovered from COVID-19.

CDR3 DNA: TGTGCCAGCTCACAGACAGGATTCCAAGAGACCCAGTACTTC. As protein: CASSQTGFQETQYF. This chain links TRBV18 with TRBJ2-5; weak D call: TRBD1 (6 bases). This CDR3 is 14 amino acids long. The germline V gene has CDR1 KGHSH and CDR2 LQKENI. V shed 4 bases and J shed 1 base, with 10 bases lying between them.